This T cell receptor (beta chain) comes out of a study of immune evolution from preneoplasia to lung adenocarcinoma. Whole-study context: HLA loss of heterozygosity: approximately 7.5% AIS, about 15% MIA, approximately 31% ADC, none AAH.

This clone was picked up one time. Antigen unknown. Points from the study as a whole: From normal lung to invasive adenocarcinoma, top clone frequencies appeared to decrease.

TCRdb keeps only in-frame clones here, not all; method: immunoSEQ multiplex PCR. The table records around 14,000 clones, more than 65% of them present only once. Germline loops: CDR1 SGHNT, CDR2 YYREEE (reference sequence). The V gene lost 4 bases and the J gene lost 6 bases, with 19 bases spanning the gap. The CDR3 sequence is 15 residues long. The source of this sequence is a person aged 55-80 years with lung adenocarcinoma. Sequenced material: FFPE minimally invasive lung adenocarcinoma tissue. This chain links TRBV5-4 with TRBJ1-2, with D unresolved. The CDR3 protein is CASSQGAVEANGYTF. CDR3 sequence (DNA): TGTGCCAGCAGCCAAGGTGCAGTTGAAGCTAATGGCTACACCTTC.